This TCR beta chain appears in the sequencing data of a study of T cells in Graves' hyperthyroidism and ophthalmopathy. Study findings and constraints: The model foresaw ophthalmopathy a median roughly 6 months prior to onset. The authors' 13 V-J model separated ophthalmopathy from stable hyperthyroidism. Most thyroid clonotypes expanded above 0.001 appeared in blood too.

There were TCR beta CDR3 regions amplified from RNA transcripts. With the HTBI primer set, the TCR CDR3 went through a first round of RT-PCR. TCRdb redid the calling of the multiplex PCR reads with MiXCR, one entry per CDR3 protein. Among some 580,000 distinct CDR3 sequences, 16% were seen once, and the ten largest hold approximately 3.5%. A note on this clonotype: The target antigen is unknown. This may be a read error: a much more frequent sequence differs by one nucleotide.

This CDR3 spans 12 amino acids. The germline gives CDR1 LGHDT, CDR2 YNNKEL (reference sequence). V shed 7 bases and J shed 7 bases, with 14 bases lying between them. The specimen sequenced was blood. The chain couples TRBV3-1 to TRBJ2-7, with D unresolved. This TCR was recovered from a woman between 40 and 55 years old with Graves' ophthalmopathy. This CDR3 is CASNRLGSEQYF. DNA for the CDR3: TGTGCCAGCAACAGACTGGGAAGTGAGCAGTACTTC.